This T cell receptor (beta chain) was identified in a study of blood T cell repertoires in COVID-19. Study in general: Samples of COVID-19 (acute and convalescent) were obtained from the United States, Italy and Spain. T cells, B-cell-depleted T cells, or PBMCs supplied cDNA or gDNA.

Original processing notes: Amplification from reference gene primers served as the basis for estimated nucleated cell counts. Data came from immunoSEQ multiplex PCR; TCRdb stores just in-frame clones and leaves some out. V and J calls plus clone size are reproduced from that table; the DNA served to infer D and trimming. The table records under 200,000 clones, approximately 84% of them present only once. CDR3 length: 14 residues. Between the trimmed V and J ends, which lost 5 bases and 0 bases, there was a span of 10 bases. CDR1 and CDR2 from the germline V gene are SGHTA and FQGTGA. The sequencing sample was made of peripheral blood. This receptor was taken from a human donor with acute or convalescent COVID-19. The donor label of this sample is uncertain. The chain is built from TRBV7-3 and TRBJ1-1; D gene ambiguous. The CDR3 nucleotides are TGTGCCAGCAGCCTGGTGGGCATGAACACTGAAGCTTTCTTT. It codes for CASSLVGMNTEAFF.